Following are 12 T cell receptor beta chains from one sample sequenced in a study of CD8 T cells in ankylosing spondylitis. Regarding the study as a whole: For ankylosing spondylitis blood, a TCR beta motif of 7 to 9 highly homologous variants appeared characteristic.

Their specific antigens are unknown. TCRdb passed the 5' RACE reads through MiXCR, listing each CDR3 protein once. The table lists about 420,000 distinct CDR3 sequences, 20% to 25% of them singletons, with about a sixth in the top ten. The sample taken for sequencing was blood, either unsorted or a sorted T cell fraction (not recorded which). Every receptor here comes from a male donor with ankylosing spondylitis.

V gene TRBV20-1 combines with J gene TRBJ2-7; D call uncertain. CDR3 length: 12 residues. Trimming removed 6 bases at V and 2 bases at J, with 11 bases between. Germline V gene sequence: CDR1 DFQATT, CDR2 SNEGSKA (reference sequence). This CDR3 is CSAKGPTYEQYF. For the CDR3, the DNA is TGCAGTGCCAAAGGCCCGACCTACGAGCAGTACTTC.

This chain joins TRBV5-1 and TRBJ2-1, with a possible D match to TRBD2 (7 bases). The V and J ends lost 3 bases and 7 bases respectively, with 17 bases between them. Germline V CDR1 and CDR2: SGHRS, YFSETQ. There are 15 residues in the CDR3. In DNA form, the CDR3 reads TGCGCCAGCAGCTCCCGTGGGGGGGCCCAGAATGAGCAGTTCTTC. Translating it yields CASSSRGGAQNEQFF.

This clonotype was found many times. The chain has TRBV20-1 and TRBJ2-7; 10 bases match TRBD1. The V segment lost 2 bases and the J segment 6 bases; nucleotides outside the gene matches: 13. CDR1 is DFQATT, CDR2 SNEGSKA, per germline (reference sequence). The CDR3 length is 16 residues. The CDR3 region has the DNA TGCAGTGCTAGACCTTGGGACAGGGGATTGGGGCTCGAGCAGTACTTC. Protein: CSARPWDRGLGLEQYF.

CDR3 region: CASSLAQRGQSRTLSEQFF. The CDR3 DNA reads TGTGCCAGCAGCTTAGCGCAGCGAGGACAGTCCCGGACCCTCAGTGAGCAGTTCTTC. The chain employs TRBV7-6 and TRBJ2-1; weak D call: TRBD1 (6 bases). The CDR3 extends over 19 amino acids. Between the trimmed V and J ends, which lost 0 bases and 9 bases, there was a span of 27 bases. From germline, CDR1 is SGHVS and CDR2 FNYEAQ.

The sample holds a few counts of this clonotype. V usage is TRBV7-6 and J usage is TRBJ1-6; D is perhaps TRBD1 (5 bases). This CDR3 region has 16 residues. Germline loops: CDR1 SGHVS, CDR2 FNYEAQ. V shed 3 bases and J shed 0 bases, with 9 bases lying between them. The CDR3 loop reads CASSLDQGSYNSPLHF. The CDR3 DNA reads TGTGCCAGCAGCTTGGATCAGGGCTCCTATAATTCACCCCTCCACTTT.

This clonotype was counted a few times. The V gene is TRBV9, the J gene TRBJ2-1; tentative D call: TRBD1 (5 bases). This CDR3 has 16 amino acids. V was clipped by 1 base and J by 0 bases, with 11 bases between them. Germline V lookup: CDR1 SGDLS, CDR2 YYNGEE. DNA for the CDR3: TGTGCCAGCAGCGTACTAGGGGATAGCTCCTACAATGAGCAGTTCTTC. The encoded protein is CASSVLGDSSYNEQFF.

This clonotype turned up a few times. This rearrangement joins TRBV4-2 to TRBJ1-1; maybe TRBD1 (6 bases). CDR1 is LGHNA, CDR2 YNFKEQ, per germline. Trimming stripped 0 bases from V and 4 bases from J, with 12 bases between. The CDR3 runs 15 residues. The chain's CDR3 is CASSQDTGAGTEAFF. CDR3 in DNA: TGTGCCAGCAGCCAAGACACGGGGGCGGGCACTGAAGCTTTCTTT.

This chain links TRBV11-3 with TRBJ2-1, with TRBD2 matching 9 bases. V dropped 8 bases and J dropped 0; count of bases not matched to a gene: 5. Germline CDR1 reads SGHNT; CDR2 reads YENEEA. This CDR3 is built from 15 residues. CDR3 in amino acids: CASASGTSSYNEQFF. DNA for the CDR3: TGTGCCAGCGCTAGCGGGACTAGCTCCTACAATGAGCAGTTCTTC.

V gene TRBV10-3 combines with J gene TRBJ2-1; D remains ambiguous. The CDR3 sequence is 13 residues long. Per germline, CDR1 ENHRY and CDR2 SYGVKD. Trimming shortened V by 0 bases and J by 10 bases, and 10 bases separated the two germline ends. CDR3 loop: CAISESGSREQFF. For the CDR3, the DNA is TGTGCCATCAGTGAGTCTGGCAGCCGGGAGCAGTTCTTC.

This clonotype has at least ten counts. The chain employs TRBV6-2 or TRBV6-3 and TRBJ2-7; D is unresolved. The CDR3 runs to 11 residues. Germline CDR1 is MNHEY and CDR2 is SVGEGT. V lost 1 base to trimming and J lost 6 bases, with 4 bases between them. The CDR3 coding sequence is TGTGCCAGCAGTTACTGGAGCGAGCAGTACTTC. Translating gives CASSYWSEQYF.

This clonotype appeared a few times. A read error may account for a junction end that differs from germline. The V call is TRBV7-7, the J call TRBJ2-7; D remains ambiguous. Per germline, CDR1 SSHAT and CDR2 FNYEAQ (reference sequence). The CDR3 has 15 amino acids. The CDR3 is CASSPDLGRFYEQYF. CDR3 DNA: TGTGCTAGCAGCCCCGACCTCGGCAGATTCTACGAGCAGTACTTC.

This clonotype turned up a few times. The chain carries TRBV4-1 and TRBJ2-2, with 8 bases fitting TRBD2. The germline V gene has CDR1 MGHRA and CDR2 YSYEKL. CDR3 length equals 16 residues. V shed 1 base and J 8 bases; nucleotides not matched to a gene: 9. The CDR3, as DNA: TGCGCCAGCAGCCAAGCCGGGACTAGACGGTCGGGGGAGCTGTTTTTT. It translates to CASSQAGTRRSGELFF.